The 13 T cell receptor beta chains listed next were all sequenced from one sample in a study of radiotherapy plus CTLA-4 blockade in lung cancer. Measured with immunoSEQ multiplex PCR; TCRdb has only the in-frame clones, and not every one. The sample holds 14,000 to 15,000 clones, about 70% seen once. The sequences come from peripheral blood, collected from a patient treated with radiotherapy plus ipilimumab. The receptors were gathered from a human donor with non-small cell lung cancer whose response to radiotherapy plus ipilimumab could not be evaluated.

This clone was observed once. J is TRBJ1-1 and V is TRBV11-2; D unresolved. This CDR3 is 15 amino acids long. V lost 6 bases, J lost 2 bases, and 16 bases lay in between. Germline V gives CDR1 SGHAT, CDR2 FQNNGV. DNA of the CDR3: TGTGCCAGCAGACTACGCGGGTCGCTTAACACTGAAGCTTTCTTT. Translated, it gives CASRLRGSLNTEAFF.

This clone was recorded only once. The CDR3 region has the DNA TGTGCCAGCGGGGAGGGGATGGGAAACACTGAAGCTTTCTTT. Protein product: CASGEGMGNTEAFF. The V and J genes are TRBV7-6 and TRBJ1-1; D might be TRBD1 (5 bases). Germline CDR1 and CDR2: SGHVS and FNYEAQ. This CDR3 is built from 14 residues. V lost 8 bases and J lost 2, with 15 bases in between.

This clone was recorded only once. This chain joins TRBV15 and TRBJ1-2; D unclear. Germline V gene data show CDR1 as LNHNV and CDR2 as YYDKDF (reference sequence). V gave up 0 bases and J gave up 2 bases, with 4 bases separating them. This CDR3 has 13 residues. The CDR3, as DNA: TGTGCCACCAGCAGAGACAGGAACTATGGCTACACCTTC. This gives the protein CATSRDRNYGYTF. Based on the CDR3 plus reference TRBV15 and TRBJ1-2, the full variable domain is DAMVIQNPRYQVTQFGKPVTLSCSQTLNHNVMYWYQQKSSQAPKLLFHYYDKDFNNEADTPDNFQSRRPNTSFCFLDIRSPGLGDTAMYLCATSRDRNYGYTFGSGTRLTVV.

A few counts support this clone. The V and J genes are TRBV15 and TRBJ2-5; tentative D call: TRBD2 (6 bases). With 5 bases removed from V and 2 bases from J, the gap between germline ends came to 12 bases. Germline V gene sequence: CDR1 LNHNV, CDR2 YYDKDF (reference sequence). The CDR3 runs 14 residues. DNA of the CDR3: TGTGCCACCAGCCCGGAGGGCGGACAAGAGACCCAGTACTTC. This gives the protein CATSPEGGQETQYF. The entire variable domain, with the rest obtained from reference TRBV15 and TRBJ2-5, is as follows: DAMVIQNPRYQVTQFGKPVTLSCSQTLNHNVMYWYQQKSSQAPKLLFHYYDKDFNNEADTPDNFQSRRPNTSFCFLDIRSPGLGDTAMYLCATSPEGGQETQYFGPGTRLLVL.

The chain joins TRBV29-1 to TRBJ1-1; D is possibly TRBD1 (6 bases). V lost 5 bases to trimming and J lost 3 bases, with 16 bases between them. Per the germline V gene, CDR1 is SQVTM and CDR2 is ANQGSEA. The CDR3 totals 14 residues. The CDR3 DNA reads as TGCAGCGTTTTCGGGGGGGGGCAGGACACTGAAGCTTTCTTT. Translating it yields CSVFGGGQDTEAFF.

This clone appeared a single time. J is TRBJ2-1 and V is TRBV9, with TRBD2 as a possible D gene (7 bases). Germline V CDR1 and CDR2: SGDLS, YYNGEE. This CDR3 comprises 17 residues. The V and J ends lost 2 bases and 0 bases respectively, with 15 bases between them. The CDR3 protein is CASSVIGGLGSYNEQFF. CDR3 bases: TGTGCCAGCAGCGTGATCGGGGGGCTGGGCTCCTACAATGAGCAGTTCTTC.

The chain uses TRBV5-1 and TRBJ2-1, with 8 bases fitting TRBD2. Trimming took 3 bases from V and 8 from J; bases not matched to a gene: 1. Per the germline V gene, CDR1 is SGHRS and CDR2 is YFSETQ. This CDR3 contains 12 residues. CDR3 bases: TGCGCCAGCAGCTCGGGAGGGGATGAGCAGTTCTTC. Translation: CASSSGGDEQFF. The full variable domain, in which reference TRBV5-1 and TRBJ2-1 provide the parts outside the CDR3, is KAGVTQTPRYLIKTRGQQVTLSCSPISGHRSVSWYQQTPGQGLQFLFEYFSETQRNKGNFPGRFSGRQFSNSRSEMNVSTLELGDSALYLCASSSGGDEQFFGPGTRLTVL.

In its sample, this clone was seen a few times. The rearrangement uses TRBV4-3 and TRBJ1-3, with 8 bases matching TRBD1. The CDR3 spans 17 residues. Trimming removed 2 bases from V and 5 bases from J; junction bases left unmatched: 11. CDR1 is LGHNA, CDR2 YSLEER, per germline. The CDR3, as DNA: TGCGCCAGCAGCCAAAGCACAGGGGGTAGAGCTCGAAACACCATATATTTT. Protein sequence: CASSQSTGGRARNTIYF.

The V gene is TRBV5-8, the J gene TRBJ2-1; 7 nucleotides line up with TRBD1. Germline assignment: CDR1 SGHTS and CDR2 YDEGEE. CDR3 length: 15 residues. J lost 8 bases, V lost 0 bases, and 8 bases had no gene match. The chain's CDR3 is CASSLGQGVRDEQFF. CDR3 DNA: TGTGCCAGCAGCTTGGGGCAGGGGGTCAGAGATGAGCAGTTCTTC.

The gene calls are TRBV10-3 and TRBJ1-5, with 8 bases lining up with TRBD1. CDR3 length: 15 amino acids. Germline V gene data show CDR1 as ENHRY and CDR2 as SYGVKD. Trimming cost V 6 bases and J 3 bases; bases outside gene matches: 7. CDR3 in amino acids: CAISPGQGLNQPQHF. The CDR3 DNA follows: TGTGCCATCAGCCCTGGACAGGGTCTCAATCAGCCCCAGCATTTT.

V and J are TRBV11-2 and TRBJ2-1, with TRBD1 identical over 8 bases. The CDR3 consists of 13 residues. Germline assignment: CDR1 SGHAT and CDR2 FQNNGV. V lost 3 bases to trimming and J lost 9 bases; unmatched junction nucleotides: 4. CDR3 DNA: TGTGCCAGCAGCTTCCAGGGGGCGGCTGAGCAGTTCTTC. As protein: CASSFQGAAEQFF.

The genes are TRBV7-3 and TRBJ1-1, with D possibly being TRBD1 (5 bases). CDR3 size: 13 residues. V shed 2 bases and J shed 1 base, with 5 bases lying between them. Germline loops: CDR1 SGHTA, CDR2 FQGTGA. CDR3 bases: TGTGCCAGCAGCTTAGGGGCGAACACTGAAGCTTTCTTT. Its translation is CASSLGANTEAFF.

The chain uses TRBV7-9 and TRBJ1-2; TRBD1 is a possible D gene (5 bases). V was trimmed by 3 bases and J by 4 bases, leaving 6 bases between them. The CDR3 is made up of 12 amino acids. Germline loops: CDR1 SEHNR, CDR2 FQNEAQ (reference sequence). The CDR3 DNA is TGTGCCAGCAGCTTTGACAGCTATGGCTACACCTTC. Protein product: CASSFDSYGYTF.